The clone carrying this T cell receptor beta chain was detected only a few times. The same CDR3 is also encoded by other DNA sequences in this sample. Sampling of alopecia areata patients yielded lesional scalp punch biopsies as well as peripheral blood. Sorted out of PBMCs were CD4+ T cells and CD8+ T cells. cDNA reverse transcribed from extracted RNA served as the sequencing template. Clones were sequenced by immunoSEQ multiplex PCR, and TCRdb holds only the in-frame ones, with some missing. The sample shows 95,000 to 150,000 clones, roughly 50% of them seen only once. The sample belongs to a study of CD8+ T cells in alopecia areata. V gave up 5 bases and J gave up 1 base, with 8 bases separating them. The CDR3 length is 13 residues. Germline-derived CDR1 and CDR2 are SEHNR and FQNEAQ (reference sequence).

V usage is TRBV7-9 and J usage is TRBJ1-1; the D is unclear. The receptor comes from a human donor with alopecia areata. Material for sequencing was NKG2D-low CD8+ T cells sorted from blood. CDR3 in DNA: TGTGCCAGCAGCCCACTCGGGAACACTGAAGCTTTCTTT. It yields the protein CASSPLGNTEAFF.